Listed below are T cell receptor beta chains from one sample, sequenced in a study of a mutant IDH1 vaccine in newly diagnosed glioma. The antigens of these receptors remain unknown. Libraries were prepared by immunoSEQ multiplex PCR; TCRdb keeps only in-frame clonotypes and omits some of them. The table has about 82,000 clones, roughly 85% seen once. The specimen was PBMCs, collected from a glioma patient whose treatment included an IDH1 peptide vaccine. All receptors derive from a young man with glioma. Some clones in this sample may be carry-over from other donors' samples. Each CDR3 is given with its conserved first and last residue. The D gene is left open where the match is weak.

>10|TRBV20-1|-
CSASGAEQYF
>13|TRBV6-1|TRBD1
CASRLDRGTEAFF
>15|TRBV5-8|-
CASSLRGRSQETQYF
>15|TRBV19|TRBD1
CASRVTGQSNSPLHF
>16|TRBV10-3|-
CAILGAGQNMSYEQYF
>14|TRBV6-5|-
CASSSRPTGETQYF
>14|TRBV5-8|-
CASSLGGYSYEQYF
>19|TRBV19|TRBD1
CASSIRGGTGEVRNQPQHF
>11|TRBV20-1|-
CSAKGGETQYF
>15|TRBV15|-
CATTNSWGPEETQYF
>13|TRBV7-6|TRBD1
CASSRDRGGGYTF
>15|TRBV6-5|TRBD2
CASGKRETRNNEQFF
>14|TRBV2|-
CASSGDIFTDTQYF
>11|TRBV27|-
CASKWADTQYF
>15|TRBV28|-
CASSLYPTPYYEQYF
>14|TRBV7-9|-
CASSLAAGSYEQYF
>16|TRBV14|TRBD2
CASSPGTSRVYNEQFF
>16|TRBV7-6|TRBD1
CASSLGDRELSYEQYF
>13|TRBV30|-
CAWSPEWNTEAFF
>15|TRBV11-2|-
CASSLVGFSGNTIYF
>15|TRBV5-6|-
CASSLGLGGTDTQYF
>16|TRBV4-3|-
CASSQQAGANNEKLFF
>14|TRBV18|TRBD2
CASSGLAGEETQYF
>17|TRBV4-2|-
CASSQDNIRAHNYGYTF
>13|TRBV29-1|TRBD1
CSVRTGFNSPLHF
>16|TRBV5-1|TRBD2
CASSKRLAGTQETQYF
>14|TRBV7-7|-
CASSLVYGEETQYF
>15|TRBV4-2|-
CASSQVDWENSPLHF
>12|TRBV29-1|-
CSVVGGRTEAFF
>13|TRBV6-1|-
CASNYGLYNEQFF
>14|TRBV27|TRBD2
CASSYSGMVDEQFF
>16|TRBV5-1|-
CASSSSPDSGANVLTF
>13|TRBV29-1|-
CSGGGGAKNIQYF
>21|TRBV27|TRBD2
CASRAVAGLAAGKSSYNEQFF
>11|TRBV28|-
CASRSLYEQYF
>13|TRBV7-9|-
CASSLDSSYEQYF
>14|TRBV19|-
CASQEGASTDTQYF
>14|TRBV7-9|-
CASSLGVVNTEAFF
>15|TRBV6-5|-
CASSYSGATNEKLFF
>12|TRBV28|-
CASSVFTGLYTF
>15|TRBV5-1|-
CASSLARGGNTEAFF
>12|TRBV7-9|-
CASGEGYQPQHF
>14|TRBV27|-
CASRSGGLYDTQYF